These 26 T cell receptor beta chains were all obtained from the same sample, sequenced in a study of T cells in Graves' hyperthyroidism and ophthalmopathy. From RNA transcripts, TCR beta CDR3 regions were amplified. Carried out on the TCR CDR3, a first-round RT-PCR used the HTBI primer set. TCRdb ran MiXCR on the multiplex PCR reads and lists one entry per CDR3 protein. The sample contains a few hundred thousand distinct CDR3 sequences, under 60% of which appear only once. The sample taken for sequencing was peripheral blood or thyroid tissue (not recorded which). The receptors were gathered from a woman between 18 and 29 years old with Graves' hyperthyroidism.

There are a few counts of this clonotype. The CDR3 here is CASSRGGQGNEKLFF. The CDR3 bases are TGTGCCAGCTCACGCGGCGGACAGGGTAATGAAAAACTGTTTTTT. The gene calls are TRBV18 and TRBJ1-4; 8 positions agree with TRBD1. Trimming took 4 bases from V and 4 from J; bases not matched to a gene: 5. This CDR3 is 15 amino acids long. CDR1 and CDR2 (germline): KGHSH, LQKENI. The full variable domain, rest sourced from reference TRBV18 and TRBJ1-4, is NAGVMQNPRHLVRRRGQEARLRCSPMKGHSHVYWYRQLPEEGLKFMVYLQKENIIDESGMPKERFSAEFPKEGPSILRIQQVVRGDSAAYFCASSRGGQGNEKLFFGSGTQLSVL.

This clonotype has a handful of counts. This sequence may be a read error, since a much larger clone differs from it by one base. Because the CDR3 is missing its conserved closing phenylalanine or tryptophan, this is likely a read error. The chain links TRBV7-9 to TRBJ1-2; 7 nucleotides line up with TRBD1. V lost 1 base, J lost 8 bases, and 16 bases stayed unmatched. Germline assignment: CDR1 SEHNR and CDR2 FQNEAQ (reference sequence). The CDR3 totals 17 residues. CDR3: CASSLVLDYTGTEGYTL. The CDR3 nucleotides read TGTGCCAGCAGCTTAGTCCTTGACTACACTGGGACAGAAGGCTACACCCTC.

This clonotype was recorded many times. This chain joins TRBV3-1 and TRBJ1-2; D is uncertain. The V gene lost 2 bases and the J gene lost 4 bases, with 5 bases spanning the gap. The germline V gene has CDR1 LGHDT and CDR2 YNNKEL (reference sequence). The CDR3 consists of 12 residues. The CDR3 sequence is CASSQSPYGYTF. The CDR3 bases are TGTGCCAGCAGCCAATCCCCCTATGGCTACACCTTC.

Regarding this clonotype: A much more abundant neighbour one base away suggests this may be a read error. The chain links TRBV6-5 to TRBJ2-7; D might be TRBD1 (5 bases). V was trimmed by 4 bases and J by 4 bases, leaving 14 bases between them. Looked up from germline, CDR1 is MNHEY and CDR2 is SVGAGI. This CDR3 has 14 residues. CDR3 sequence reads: CASSFTVTEYEQYF. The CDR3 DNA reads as TGTGCCAGCAGTTTCACCGTGACAGAGTACGAGCAGTACTTC.

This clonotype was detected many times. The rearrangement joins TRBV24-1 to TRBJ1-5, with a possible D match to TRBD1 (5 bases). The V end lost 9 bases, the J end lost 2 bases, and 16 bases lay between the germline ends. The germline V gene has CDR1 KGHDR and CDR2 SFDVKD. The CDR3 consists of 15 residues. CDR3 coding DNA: TGTGCCACCCGACCCGGGAAAGGGGGCAATCAGCCCCAGCATTTT. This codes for CATRPGKGGNQPQHF.

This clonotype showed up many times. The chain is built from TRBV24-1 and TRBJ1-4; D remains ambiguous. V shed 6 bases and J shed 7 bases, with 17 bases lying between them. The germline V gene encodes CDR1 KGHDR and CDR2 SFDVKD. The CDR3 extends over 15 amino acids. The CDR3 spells CATSNRTGIGEKLFF. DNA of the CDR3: TGTGCCACCAGTAATAGAACGGGGATAGGTGAAAAACTGTTTTTT.

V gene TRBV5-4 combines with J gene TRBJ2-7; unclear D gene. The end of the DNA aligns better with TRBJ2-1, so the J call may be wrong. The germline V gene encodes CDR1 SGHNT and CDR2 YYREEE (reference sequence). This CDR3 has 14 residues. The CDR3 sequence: CASSPDRAYNEQFF. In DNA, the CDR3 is TGTGCCAGCAGCCCGGACCGAGCCTACAATGAGCAGTTCTTC.

In nucleotides, the CDR3 is TGCAGCGTCGGGACAGAAGAGACCCAGTACTTC. Protein product: CSVGTEETQYF. V is TRBV29-1 and J is TRBJ2-5; 7 positions match TRBD1. Germline V lookup: CDR1 SQVTM, CDR2 ANQGSEA. The CDR3 covers 11 residues. Losses at the gene ends were 6 bases for V and 3 bases for J; bases not matched to a gene: 1.

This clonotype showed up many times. Here the CDR3 reads CASSDGVQETQYF. The CDR3 DNA is TGTGCCAGCAGTGATGGGGTTCAAGAGACCCAGTACTTC. The chain carries TRBV2 and TRBJ2-5, with unresolved D. Germline CDR1 reads SNHLY; CDR2 reads FYNNEI. CDR3 length: 13 amino acids. Between the trimmed V and J ends, which lost 3 bases and 2 bases, there was a span of 7 bases.

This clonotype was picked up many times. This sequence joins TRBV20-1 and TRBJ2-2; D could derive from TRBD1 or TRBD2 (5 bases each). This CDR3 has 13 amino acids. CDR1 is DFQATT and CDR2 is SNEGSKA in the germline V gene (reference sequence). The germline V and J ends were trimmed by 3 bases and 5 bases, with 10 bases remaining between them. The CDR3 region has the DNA TGCAGTGCTAGCCGGGACGGGACCGGGGAGCTGTTTTTT. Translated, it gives CSASRDGTGELFF.

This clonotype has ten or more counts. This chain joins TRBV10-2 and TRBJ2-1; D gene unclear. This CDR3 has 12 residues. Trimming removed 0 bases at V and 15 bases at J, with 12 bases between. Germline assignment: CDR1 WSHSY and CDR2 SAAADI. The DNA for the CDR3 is TGCGCCAGCAGTGAGTCGCCTGTCGATGCGTTCTTC. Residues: CASSESPVDAFF.

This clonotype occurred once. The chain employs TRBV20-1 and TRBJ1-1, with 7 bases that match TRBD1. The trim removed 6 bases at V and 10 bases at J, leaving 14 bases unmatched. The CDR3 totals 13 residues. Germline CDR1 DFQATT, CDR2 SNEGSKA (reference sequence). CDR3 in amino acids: CSAPRSGGELAFF. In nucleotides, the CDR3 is TGCAGTGCCCCCAGGTCAGGGGGTGAGTTAGCTTTCTTT.

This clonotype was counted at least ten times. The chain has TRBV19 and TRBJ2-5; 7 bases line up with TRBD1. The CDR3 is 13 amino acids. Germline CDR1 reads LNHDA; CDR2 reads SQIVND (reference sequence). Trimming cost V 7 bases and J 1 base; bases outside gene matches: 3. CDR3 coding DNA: TGTGCCAGTATGGGACAGCTCCAAGAGACCCAGTACTTC. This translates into CASMGQLQETQYF.

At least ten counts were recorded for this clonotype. CDR3 in amino acids: CATSGKLAGVRGELFF. The CDR3 DNA follows: TGTGCCACCAGTGGCAAACTAGCGGGAGTCCGCGGGGAGCTGTTTTTT. This sequence joins TRBV24-1 and TRBJ2-2; 11 bases map to TRBD2. Germline V gives CDR1 KGHDR, CDR2 SFDVKD. The CDR3 consists of 16 residues. J lost 7 bases, V lost 5 bases, and 8 bases had no gene match.

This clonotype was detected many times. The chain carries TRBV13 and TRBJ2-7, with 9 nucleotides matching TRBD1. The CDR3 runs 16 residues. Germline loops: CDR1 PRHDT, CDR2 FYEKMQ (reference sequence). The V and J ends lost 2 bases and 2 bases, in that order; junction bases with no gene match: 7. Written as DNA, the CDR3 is TGTGCCAGCAGCTTAAGGGGAGGGGACAGGGCCTACGAGCAGTACTTC. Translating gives CASSLRGGDRAYEQYF.

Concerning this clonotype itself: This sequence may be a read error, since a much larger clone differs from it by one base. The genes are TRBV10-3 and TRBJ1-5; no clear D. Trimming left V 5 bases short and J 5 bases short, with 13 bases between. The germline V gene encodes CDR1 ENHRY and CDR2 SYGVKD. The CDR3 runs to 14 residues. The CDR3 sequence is CAISQEWEDQPQHF. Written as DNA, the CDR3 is TGTGCCATCAGTCAGGAGTGGGAGGATCAGCCCCAGCATTTT.

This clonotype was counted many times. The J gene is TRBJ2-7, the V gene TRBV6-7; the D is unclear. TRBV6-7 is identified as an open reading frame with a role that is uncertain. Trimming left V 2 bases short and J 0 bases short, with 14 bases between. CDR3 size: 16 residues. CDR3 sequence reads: CASSYPLSTASYEQYF. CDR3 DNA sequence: TGTGCCAGCAGTTACCCCCTTAGCACGGCCTCCTACGAGCAGTACTTC.

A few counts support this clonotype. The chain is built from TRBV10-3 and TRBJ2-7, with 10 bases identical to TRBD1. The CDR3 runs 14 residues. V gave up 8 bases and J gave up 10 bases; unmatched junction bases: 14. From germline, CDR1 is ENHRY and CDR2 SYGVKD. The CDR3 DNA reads TGTGCCATCGCTCCGGGACAGGGGAAGGATACCCAGTACTTC. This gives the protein CAIAPGQGKDTQYF.

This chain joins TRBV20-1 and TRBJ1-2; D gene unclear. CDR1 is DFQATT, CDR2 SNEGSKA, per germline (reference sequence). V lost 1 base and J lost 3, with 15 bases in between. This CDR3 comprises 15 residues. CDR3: CSARAGGGGYYGYTF. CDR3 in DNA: TGCAGTGCTAGAGCCGGAGGCGGAGGATACTATGGCTACACCTTC.

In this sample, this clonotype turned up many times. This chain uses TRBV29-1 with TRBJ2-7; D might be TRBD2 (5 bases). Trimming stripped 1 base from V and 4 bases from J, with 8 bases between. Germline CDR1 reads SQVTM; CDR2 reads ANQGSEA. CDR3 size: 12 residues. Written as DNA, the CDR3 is TGCAGCGTTGAAGCTAGCAAGTACGAGCAGTACTTC. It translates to CSVEASKYEQYF.

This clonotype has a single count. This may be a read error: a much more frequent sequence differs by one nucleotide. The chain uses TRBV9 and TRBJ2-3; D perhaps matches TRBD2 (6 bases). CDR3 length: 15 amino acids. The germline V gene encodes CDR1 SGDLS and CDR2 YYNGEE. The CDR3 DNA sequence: TGTGCCAGCAGCGTAGAGGAGGGGAGGTCAGATGCGCAGTATTTT. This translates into CASSVEEGRSDAQYF.

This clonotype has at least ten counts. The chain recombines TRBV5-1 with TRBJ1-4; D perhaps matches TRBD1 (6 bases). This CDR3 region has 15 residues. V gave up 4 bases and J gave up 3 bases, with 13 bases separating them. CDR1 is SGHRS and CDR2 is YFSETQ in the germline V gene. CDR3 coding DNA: TGCGCCAGCAGCATACCGACAGGCTCTAATGAAAAACTGTTTTTT. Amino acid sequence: CASSIPTGSNEKLFF.

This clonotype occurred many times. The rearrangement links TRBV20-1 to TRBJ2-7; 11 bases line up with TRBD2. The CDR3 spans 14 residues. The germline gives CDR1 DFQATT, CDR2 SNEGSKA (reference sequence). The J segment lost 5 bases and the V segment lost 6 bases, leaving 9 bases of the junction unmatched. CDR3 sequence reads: CSAPTSGSAHEQYF. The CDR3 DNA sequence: TGCAGTGCACCTACTAGCGGGAGCGCCCACGAGCAGTACTTC.

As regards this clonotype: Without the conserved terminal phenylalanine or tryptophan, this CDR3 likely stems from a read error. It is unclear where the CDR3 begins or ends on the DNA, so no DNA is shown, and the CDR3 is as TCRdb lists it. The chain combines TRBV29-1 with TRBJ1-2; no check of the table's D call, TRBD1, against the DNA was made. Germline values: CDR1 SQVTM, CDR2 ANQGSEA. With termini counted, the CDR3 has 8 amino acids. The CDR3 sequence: CSVEGTGI.

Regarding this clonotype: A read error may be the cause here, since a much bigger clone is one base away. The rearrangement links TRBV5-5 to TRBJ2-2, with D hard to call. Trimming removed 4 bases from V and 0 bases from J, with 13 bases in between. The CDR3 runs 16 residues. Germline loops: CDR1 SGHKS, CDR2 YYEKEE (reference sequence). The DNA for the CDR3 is TGTGCCAGCAGCCATCTGGCGACCTCGAACACCGGGGAGCTGTTTTTT. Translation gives CASSHLATSNTGELFF.

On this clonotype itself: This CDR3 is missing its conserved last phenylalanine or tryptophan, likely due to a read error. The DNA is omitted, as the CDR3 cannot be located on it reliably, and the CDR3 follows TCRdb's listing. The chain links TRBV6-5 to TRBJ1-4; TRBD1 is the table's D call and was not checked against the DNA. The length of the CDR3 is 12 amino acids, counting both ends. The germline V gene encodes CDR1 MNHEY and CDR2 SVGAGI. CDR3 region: CASSIFETGVDY.